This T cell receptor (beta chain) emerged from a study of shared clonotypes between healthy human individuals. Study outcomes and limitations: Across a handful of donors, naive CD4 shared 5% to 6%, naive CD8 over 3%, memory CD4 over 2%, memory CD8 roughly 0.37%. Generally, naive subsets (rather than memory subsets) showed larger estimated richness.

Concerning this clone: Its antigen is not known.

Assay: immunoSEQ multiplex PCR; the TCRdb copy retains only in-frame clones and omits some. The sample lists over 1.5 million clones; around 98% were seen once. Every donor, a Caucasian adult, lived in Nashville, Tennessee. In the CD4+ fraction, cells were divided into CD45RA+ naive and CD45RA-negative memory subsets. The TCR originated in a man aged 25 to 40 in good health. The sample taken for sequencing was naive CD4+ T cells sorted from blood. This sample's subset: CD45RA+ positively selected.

CDR3 sequence reads: CASSQETRQSAIPIDTF. Here the CDR3 DNA reads TGCGCCAGCAGCCAAGAGACACGACAATCCGCTATCCCCATAGACACCTTC. The gene calls are TRBV4-3 and TRBJ1-2; D call uncertain. V was pared by 0 bases and J by 12 bases, with 26 bases between. In germline, CDR1 is LGHNA, CDR2 YSLEER. The CDR3 consists of 17 residues.